Presented here are 25 T cell receptor beta chains from one specimen sequenced in a study of cytomegalovirus exposure and HLA in healthy donors. The PCR was carried out with 60 Vbeta primers and 13 Jbeta primers. TCRdb's copy holds only in-frame clones and misses some; the assay was immunoSEQ multiplex PCR. The sample records about 88,000 clones, around 90% being singletons. The sequenced sample was PBMCs. Receptor source: a man aged 18-30 years in good health and CMV-seronegative.

This sequence joins TRBV5-1 and TRBJ2-7, with D maybe TRBD1 (6 bases). In germline, CDR1 is SGHRS, CDR2 YFSETQ. Trimming took off 4 bases at V and 2 bases at J, with 13 bases between the two ends. The CDR3 runs 14 residues. CDR3 nucleotides: TGCGCCAGCAGCCATCAGGGGCTTACCTACGAGCAGTACTTC. Translating gives CASSHQGLTYEQYF.

This rearrangement joins TRBV5-1 to TRBJ2-1; 8 bases map to TRBD2. This CDR3 is 16 amino acids long. Germline V gene lookup returns CDR1 SGHRS and CDR2 YFSETQ. V lost 4 bases to trimming and J lost 7 bases; unmatched junction nucleotides: 13. The CDR3 bases are TGCGCCAGCAGCCCCGAGCCCGGGAGGGCCGGGAATGAGCAGTTCTTC. It codes for CASSPEPGRAGNEQFF. Supplemented by reference TRBV5-1 and TRBJ2-1, the full variable domain reads KAGVTQTPRYLIKTRGQQVTLSCSPISGHRSVSWYQQTPGQGLQFLFEYFSETQRNKGNFPGRFSGRQFSNSRSEMNVSTLELGDSALYLCASSPEPGRAGNEQFFGPGTRLTVL.

The chain is built from TRBV11-2 and TRBJ2-1, with 7 bases fitting TRBD2. Trimming cost V 7 bases and J 4 bases; bases outside gene matches: 10. The CDR3 length is 15 residues. Germline CDR1 and CDR2: SGHAT and FQNNGV. For the CDR3, the DNA is TGTGCCAGCACGTACAGCGGGAAATCGTACAATGAGCAGTTCTTC. This gives the protein CASTYSGKSYNEQFF.

The V gene is TRBV7-9, the J gene TRBJ2-1; 7 bases align to TRBD2. Losses at the gene ends were 6 bases for V and 2 bases for J; bases not matched to a gene: 7. Germline CDR1 is SEHNR and CDR2 is FQNEAQ (reference sequence). The CDR3 length is 15 residues. CDR3 sequence reads: CASRRLSGTYNEQFF. The CDR3 nucleotides read TGTGCCAGCAGGAGATTAAGCGGGACCTACAATGAGCAGTTCTTC.

The V gene is TRBV5-4, the J gene TRBJ2-7; weak D call: TRBD1 (5 bases). Per the germline V gene, CDR1 is SGHNT and CDR2 is YYREEE (reference sequence). The CDR3 spans 13 residues. Between the trimmed V and J ends, which lost 4 bases and 1 base, there was a span of 9 bases. This CDR3 is CASSPRASYEQYF. For the CDR3, the DNA is TGTGCCAGCAGCCCCAGGGCATCCTACGAGCAGTACTTC.

The chain is built from TRBV28 and TRBJ2-2; a possible D gene is TRBD2 (6 bases). The CDR3 covers 14 residues. V lost 3 bases and J 6 bases, leaving 11 bases between the germline ends. The V gene's germline CDR1 is MDHEN and CDR2 SYDVKM. The CDR3, as DNA: TGTGCCAGCAGTTTGGCGGGGTTGCCCGGGGAGCTGTTTTTT. Its protein is CASSLAGLPGELFF.

The chain carries TRBV15 and TRBJ1-1, with D possibly being TRBD1 (5 bases). The germline V gene encodes CDR1 LNHNV and CDR2 YYDKDF (reference sequence). V lost 7 bases and J lost 1, with 10 bases in between. CDR3 length equals 13 residues. In nucleotides, the CDR3 is TGTGCCACCAACCCAACAGGGAACACTGAAGCTTTCTTT. It translates to CATNPTGNTEAFF.

This chain joins TRBV4-3 and TRBJ2-1; 14 bases line up with TRBD2. The V and J ends lost 1 base and 10 bases, in that order; junction bases with no gene match: 9. The CDR3 spans 17 residues. The V gene's germline CDR1 is LGHNA and CDR2 YSLEER. The DNA for the CDR3 is TGCGCCAGCAGCCAAGGGCCGGGACTAGCGGGAGCTGGGGAGCAGTTCTTC. Translating it yields CASSQGPGLAGAGEQFF.

This rearrangement joins TRBV28 to TRBJ2-1, with 16 bases aligning to TRBD2. Germline V gene data show CDR1 as MDHEN and CDR2 as SYDVKM. The V segment lost 7 bases and the J segment 5 bases; nucleotides outside the gene matches: 14. The CDR3 loop spans 19 amino acids. The CDR3 is CASIRRTGLAGGPHNEQFF. For the CDR3, the DNA is TGTGCCAGCATAAGGAGGACGGGACTAGCGGGAGGGCCCCACAATGAGCAGTTCTTC.

This sequence joins TRBV5-6 and TRBJ1-4; D gene unclear. V dropped 2 bases and J dropped 0 bases, with 5 bases sitting between them. The CDR3 length is 14 residues. Looked up from germline, CDR1 is SGHDT and CDR2 is YYEEEE. The CDR3 here is CASSFRATNEKLFF. The CDR3 DNA is TGTGCCAGCAGCTTCCGGGCAACTAATGAAAAACTGTTTTTT.

The chain uses TRBV28 and TRBJ1-4; 9 bases map to TRBD1. CDR1 and CDR2 (germline): MDHEN, SYDVKM. V was pared by 4 bases and J by 8 bases, with 8 bases of the junction left unmatched. The CDR3 totals 15 residues. DNA of the CDR3: TGTGCCAGCAGTTCGCCAACAGGGGGCAGGGAAAAACTGTTTTTT. This gives the protein CASSSPTGGREKLFF.

This clone was recorded only once. The chain combines TRBV6-6 with TRBJ2-7, with D tentatively TRBD2 (5 bases). This CDR3 spans 14 amino acids. Germline-derived CDR1 and CDR2 are MNHNY and SVGAGI (reference sequence). The V end lost 6 bases, the J end lost 5 bases, and 17 bases lay between the germline ends. The CDR3 here is CASRGRAAGDEQYF. CDR3 nucleotides: TGTGCCAGCAGAGGAAGGGCCGCCGGGGACGAGCAGTACTTC.

The chain employs TRBV9 and TRBJ2-2; no reliable D call. The V gene's germline CDR1 is SGDLS and CDR2 YYNGEE. With 0 bases removed from V and 5 bases from J, the gap between germline ends came to 5 bases. The CDR3 length is 13 residues. The CDR3 is CASSVGTTGELFF. In nucleotides, the CDR3 is TGTGCCAGCAGCGTAGGAACTACCGGGGAGCTGTTTTTT.

There are a few counts of this clone. The J gene is TRBJ1-4, the V gene TRBV7-2; TRBD1 matches 10 bases. Germline loops: CDR1 SGHTA, CDR2 FQGNSA. CDR3 size: 14 residues. Losses at the gene ends were 3 bases for V and 6 bases for J; bases not matched to a gene: 1. Here the CDR3 reads CASSLDRGDEKLFF. The CDR3 DNA is TGTGCCAGCAGCTTGGACAGGGGGGATGAAAAACTGTTTTTT.

This sequence joins TRBV30 and TRBJ2-7; 8 nucleotides match TRBD1. The CDR3 consists of 13 residues. Unmatched junction bases numbered 5, after V lost 4 bases and J lost 3 bases. Germline V gene sequence: CDR1 GTSNPN, CDR2 SVGIG (reference sequence). CDR3 protein: CAWTAGGGYEQYF. The CDR3 DNA is TGTGCCTGGACAGCAGGGGGCGGCTACGAGCAGTACTTC.

This clone was picked up one time. This chain links TRBV23-1 with TRBJ2-7; perhaps TRBD1 as D (5 bases). TRBV23-1 is an open reading frame whose function is uncertain. The CDR3 is 15 residues long. The V gene lost 7 bases and the J gene lost 4 bases, with 20 bases spanning the gap. CDR3 nucleotides: TGCGCCAGCAAATGGGGCAGGGTCTTCTGGTACGAGCAGTACTTC. This sequence encodes CASKWGRVFWYEQYF.

The chain couples TRBV5-4 to TRBJ2-1; TRBD1 aligns across 11 bases. Germline V gene lookup returns CDR1 SGHNT and CDR2 YYREEE (reference sequence). Trimming took 1 base from V and 3 from J; bases not matched to a gene: 6. The CDR3 consists of 17 residues. The CDR3 DNA is TGTGCCAGCAGCTTGTACGGGACAGGGGGGATCTACAATGAGCAGTTCTTC. It encodes CASSLYGTGGIYNEQFF.

The V and J genes are TRBV6-5 and TRBJ1-2; 8 positions agree with TRBD1. Germline V gives CDR1 MNHEY, CDR2 SVGAGI. Germline trimming cut 5 bases from V and 7 bases from J; bases unmatched to any gene: 6. CDR3 size: 13 residues. This chain's CDR3 is CASSPRTGRGYTF. CDR3 in DNA: TGTGCCAGCAGTCCCCGGACAGGGCGTGGCTACACCTTC.

The V call is TRBV2, the J call TRBJ1-1; no clear D gene. V gave up 11 bases and J gave up 0 bases, with 16 bases separating them. Germline loops: CDR1 SNHLY, CDR2 FYNNEI. This CDR3 comprises 14 residues. As DNA, the CDR3 is TGTGCCCAAGGCGGTCCGGTAATGAACACTGAAGCTTTCTTT. Its translation: CAQGGPVMNTEAFF.

The genes are TRBV7-9 and TRBJ2-7, with 7 positions matching TRBD1. CDR3 length: 14 amino acids. The V segment lost 5 bases and the J segment 3 bases; nucleotides outside the gene matches: 7. CDR1 is SEHNR, CDR2 FQNEAQ, per germline (reference sequence). The chain's CDR3 is CASSTDRDGYEQYF. CDR3 nucleotides: TGTGCCAGCAGCACAGACAGGGATGGCTACGAGCAGTACTTC.

The chain is built from TRBV25-1 and TRBJ1-1; D may be TRBD1 (6 bases). Per germline, CDR1 MGHDK and CDR2 SYGVNS. The CDR3 loop spans 15 amino acids. V was shortened by 2 bases and J by 6 bases, with 16 bases between the two germline ends. This chain's CDR3 is CASSERGGGFPEAFF. The CDR3 region has the DNA TGTGCCAGCAGTGAAAGGGGGGGCGGGTTCCCTGAAGCTTTCTTT. The whole variable domain, filled in from reference TRBV25-1 and TRBJ1-1, reads EADIYQTPRYLVIGTGKKITLECSQTMGHDKMYWYQQDPGMELHLIHYSYGVNSTEKGDLSSESTVSRIRTEHFPLTLESARPSHTSQYLCASSERGGGFPEAFFGQGTRLTVV.

Sample share makes this clone medium-sized. The chain recombines TRBV6-1 with TRBJ2-7; TRBD2 matches 8 bases. The CDR3 spans 15 residues. V shed 1 base, J shed 5 bases, and the junction held 7 bases outside the gene matches. Looked up from germline, CDR1 is MNHNS and CDR2 is SASEGT. The CDR3 DNA follows: TGTGCCAGCAGTGAAGGGGCTAGCGGGTCCCACGAGCAGTACTTC. Translating gives CASSEGASGSHEQYF.

The J gene is TRBJ2-7, the V gene TRBV28; 7 bases fit TRBD2. This CDR3 region has 13 residues. J gave up 0 bases and V 5 bases, and 1 base lay outside the gene matches. The V gene's germline CDR1 is MDHEN and CDR2 SYDVKM. The CDR3 bases are TGTGCCAGCAGTCGGACTAGCTCCTACGAGCAGTACTTC. Translation gives CASSRTSSYEQYF.

The J gene is TRBJ2-1, the V gene TRBV2; TRBD2 aligns across 10 bases. The CDR3 has 18 amino acids. Per the germline V gene, CDR1 is SNHLY and CDR2 is FYNNEI. The junction had 10 bases not matched to a gene; V was cut back by 2 bases and J by 3 bases. The DNA for the CDR3 is TGTGCCAGCAGTGAAACTAGCGGGACTACCAATCTCTACAATGAGCAGTTCTTC. Translation: CASSETSGTTNLYNEQFF.

The chain recombines TRBV19 with TRBJ2-1; 7 bases are a match to TRBD1. The junction had 14 bases not matched to a gene; V was cut back by 4 bases and J by 5 bases. CDR3 size: 17 residues. Germline CDR1 and CDR2: LNHDA and SQIVND (reference sequence). This chain's CDR3 is CASSRTGTARGNNEQFF. As DNA, the CDR3 is TGTGCCAGTAGTAGGACCGGGACAGCCAGGGGGAACAATGAGCAGTTCTTC.